This T cell receptor (beta chain) was recorded in a study of blood T cell repertoires in COVID-19. At the level of the study: Donors in the United States, Italy and Spain gave samples during acute or convalescent COVID-19. Sample material is recorded as cDNA or gDNA derived from T cells, B-cell-depleted T cells, or PBMCs.

Followed over time, Seattle patients had been enrolled while infection was active. This clone appeared a single time. Original handling: Reference gene primer amplification in the assay estimated nucleated cell counts. The repertoire was sequenced with immunoSEQ multiplex PCR; TCRdb's copy has only in-frame clones and lacks some. That table gives V, J and clone size, and the DNA gave D and trimming. The data hold about 320,000 clones, with about 91% observed a single time. Germline lookup yields CDR1 SNHLY and CDR2 FYNNEI. After removal of 6 bases from V and 4 bases from J, the junction contained 14 bases not matched to a gene. The CDR3 sequence is 16 residues long.

The chain couples TRBV2 to TRBJ1-2, with 7 bases fitting TRBD1. Sequenced input: peripheral blood. The sequence was obtained from a woman aged 25 to 39 with COVID-19, enrolled during active disease. This CDR3 reads CASSKITGVGAYGYTF. CDR3 coding DNA: TGTGCCAGCAGCAAGATAACAGGGGTTGGGGCCTATGGCTACACCTTC.